Only a few counts were recorded for the clone carrying this T cell receptor beta chain. Losses at the gene ends were 1 base for V and 4 bases for J; bases not matched to a gene: 2. Per the germline V gene, CDR1 is GTSNPN and CDR2 is SVGIG (reference sequence). This CDR3 is built from 14 residues. Researchers ran the PCR with 60 Vbeta and 13 Jbeta primers. Produced via immunoSEQ multiplex PCR; TCRdb's table is partial and in-frame only. The top ten clones hold 2.5% to 3.5% of a sample with about 140,000 clones, roughly 80% of them seen once. The sample is drawn from a study of cytomegalovirus exposure and HLA in healthy donors.

Sequencing was done on a sample of PBMCs. The chain carries TRBV30 and TRBJ2-2, with 8 bases that match TRBD2. The sequence derives from a man aged 35-49 years in good health and CMV-seronegative. The CDR3 sequence: CAWSAGLATGELFF. CDR3 coding DNA: TGTGCCTGGAGTGCCGGACTAGCCACCGGGGAGCTGTTTTTT.